The rows below give T cell receptor beta chains drawn from one sample of a study of Graves' ophthalmopathy and Graves' hyperthyroidism. TCRdb re-called the multiplex PCR reads through MiXCR, storing one row per CDR3 protein. The sample shows some 1.1 million distinct CDR3 sequences, about two fifths of them seen only once. The sequenced sample was peripheral blood or thyroid tissue (not recorded which). These receptors were collected from an adult man with Graves' hyperthyroidism. Each CDR3 is given with its conserved first and last residue. D genes are given only for firm matches. Size is stated for part of the rows, as once, few or many counts, or as a class when the clone is expanded.

clone_size j_call d_call v_call cdr3_nt cdr3_aa
NA TRBJ1-1 NA TRBV7-9 TGTGCCAGCAGCCCACAGGAAGGACTTGAAGCTTTCTTT CASSPQEGLEAFF
NA TRBJ2-5 TRBD1 TRBV7-8 TGTGCCATATTAACAGGGGATTTGGGAGAGACCCAGTACTTC CAILTGDLGETQYF
NA TRBJ1-1 NA TRBV5-8 TGTGCCAGCAGCCGGGGGGCCAGTCTTGAAGCTTTCTTT CASSRGASLEAFF
few TRBJ1-1 TRBD1 TRBV7-9 TGTGCCAGCGGACAGGGACGGAATGAAGCTTTCTTT CASGQGRNEAFF
few TRBJ1-5 TRBD1 TRBV27 TGTGCCAGCAGTTTCGACAGGGGCGCTAATCAGCCCCAGCATTTT CASSFDRGANQPQHF
few TRBJ1-1 TRBD1 TRBV7-9 TGTGCCAGCAGCCCTGGGACAGGGGAAGCTTTCTTT CASSPGTGEAFF
many TRBJ2-7 TRBD2 TRBV15 TGTGCCACCAGTATGACTAGCGGTAAATACGAGCAGTACTTC CATSMTSGKYEQYF
NA TRBJ1-2 NA TRBV10-3 TGTGCCAGCAGTAACGGCCGGGCAGCCTATCGAGTCGGCTACACCTTC CASSNGRAAYRVGYTF
NA TRBJ1-2 NA TRBV2 TGTGCCAGCAGTTTACCAGGAAGCAACTATGGCTACACCTTC CASSLPGSNYGYTF
many TRBJ1-3 NA TRBV5-8 TGTGCCAGCAGCCCCTTAGACAGCGGACGCTCTGGAAACACCATATATTTT CASSPLDSGRSGNTIYF
few TRBJ1-4 NA TRBV4-1 TGCGCCAGCAGCCAATGGAGGAATGAAAAACTGTTTTTT CASSQWRNEKLFF
many TRBJ1-1 TRBD1 TRBV7-2 TGTGCCAGCAGCAGGACAGGAAAGAACACTGAAGCTTTCTTT CASSRTGKNTEAFF
few TRBJ1-2 NA TRBV7-9 TGTGCCAGCAGCTTAAGGTTCCCAGGGGCTCACGGCTACACCTTC CASSLRFPGAHGYTF
NA TRBJ1-2 NA TRBV7-9 TGTGCCAGCAGCTCCGGGGCCAGGCTGGCTAACTATGGCTACACCTTC CASSSGARLANYGYTF
NA TRBJ1-1 NA TRBV10-3 TGTGCCATCAGTGAGGGTCGAGCGAAAAGCTCTGGGGCCAACGTCCTGACTTTCTTT CAISEGRAKSSGANVLTFF
many TRBJ2-2 NA TRBV12-3/TRBV12-4 TGTGCCAGCAGTTTAGCGCGGAGCACCGGGGAGCTGTTTTTT CASSLARSTGELFF
NA TRBJ1-6 TRBD1 TRBV2 TGTGCCAGCGCCCAGGGGACAGGGGTTAATTCACCCCTCCACTTT CASAQGTGVNSPLHF
NA TRBJ1-4 TRBD1 TRBV6-5 TGTGCCAGCAGACGGACAGGGGGGGACGAAAAACTGTTTTTT CASRRTGGDEKLFF
many TRBJ1-6 NA TRBV7-2 TGTGCCAGCAGCGACGTGGGTGGGAATTCACCCCTCCACTTT CASSDVGGNSPLHF
NA TRBJ2-5 NA TRBV7-3 TGTGCCAGCAGCTTAACCGCCGGGGGAACGGTGGAGACCCAGTACTTC CASSLTAGGTVETQYF
many TRBJ2-3 NA TRBV7-2 TGTGCCAGCAGCTTAGGAGGCGCAGATACGCAGTATTTT CASSLGGADTQYF
few TRBJ1-6 NA TRBV27 TGTGCCAGCAGTTTATCTCTCAGTATGTCACCCCTCCACTTT CASSLSLSMSPLHF
many TRBJ1-2 TRBD1 TRBV10-3 TGTGCCATCTCAGACAGGGGGTACTATGGCTACACCTTC CAISDRGYYGYTF
NA TRBJ1-1 NA TRBV5-1 TGCGCCAGCAGCTTGCATCCCGGGCCCAGGGGTGGAAACACTGAAGCTTTCTTT CASSLHPGPRGGNTEAFF
NA TRBJ1-1 NA TRBV9 TGTGCCAACAGCCCGGTCTTTTGGACCGAAAGGGTGAACACTGAAGCTTTCTTT CANSPVFWTERVNTEAFF
once TRBJ1-4 NA TRBV10-3 TGTGCCATCAGGGAGAGGGGACGACTTGTTTTT CAIRERGRLVF
NA TRBJ2-2 TRBD1 TRBV11-2 TGTGCCAGCAGGCTAGCGACAGGGGCGAACACCGGGGAGCTGTTTTTT CASRLATGANTGELFF
NA TRBJ1-1 NA TRBV28 TGTGCCAGCATCGAAGGACAGAACACTGAAGCTTTCTTT CASIEGQNTEAFF
NA TRBJ1-6 NA TRBV12-3/TRBV12-4 TGTGCCAGCAGTTTTGATGGAAGCTCCTATAATTCACCCCTCCACTTT CASSFDGSSYNSPLHF
many TRBJ1-3 NA TRBV20-1 TGCATGAGTGTCGTCCGAAACACCATATATTTT CMSVVRNTIYF
few TRBJ1-1 TRBD1 TRBV4-1 TGCGCCAGCAGCCAATCTATGGCAGGGGGCACTGAAGCTTTCTTT CASSQSMAGGTEAFF
many TRBJ1-5 NA TRBV19 TGTGCCAGTAGAAGTGCCGTAAGCGGGCTCCAGCCCCAGCATTTT CASRSAVSGLQPQHF
NA TRBJ1-1 NA TRBV7-2 TGTGCCAGCAGCCGGGCCCGCCTGGGGACTGAAGCTTTCTTT CASSRARLGTEAFF
many TRBJ1-1 TRBD1 TRBV5-1 TGCGCCAGCAGCTTGGTCCGGACAGGGGTGAACACTGAAGCTTTCTTT CASSLVRTGVNTEAFF
NA TRBJ2-2 NA TRBV24-1 TGTGCCACCAGTGATTCGGCCGGGGAGCTGTTTTTT CATSDSAGELFF
NA TRBJ1-2 TRBD1 TRBV29-1 TGCAGCACCACAGGGGCATCGGGAATTAACTATGGCTACACCTTC CSTTGASGINYGYTF
NA TRBJ2-7 NA TRBV6-5 TGTGCCAGCAGTTACGAAACCCCTCTAGTGTATCCTTACGAGCAGTACTTC CASSYETPLVYPYEQYF
NA TRBJ1-1 TRBD1 TRBV29-1 TGCAGCGTTCGGGGGACAGGGGGGCTTTTCTTT CSVRGTGGLFF
many TRBJ1-6 NA TRBV14 TGTGCCAGCAGCCGGCAGAATAATTCACCCCTCCACTTT CASSRQNNSPLHF
many TRBJ1-1 TRBD1 TRBV12-3/TRBV12-4 TGTGCCAGCAGCAGCCAGGGGGCGTGGAACACTGAAGCTTTCTTT CASSSQGAWNTEAFF
NA TRBJ1-6 NA TRBV12-3/TRBV12-4 TGTGCCAGCAGTCAACAAGGCCTTTATAATTCACCCCTCCACTTT CASSQQGLYNSPLHF
NA TRBJ1-3 TRBD1 TRBV10-2 TGTGCCAGCAGCACAGGGGACACCATATATTTT CASSTGDTIYF
NA TRBJ1-3 NA TRBV7-2 TGTGCCAGCAGCGCCGAGGGAGGAAACACCATATATTTT CASSAEGGNTIYF
many TRBJ1-2 NA TRBV10-2 TGCGCCAGCATGTCGGGATCCTATGGCTACACCTTC CASMSGSYGYTF
NA TRBJ2-7 TRBD2 TRBV20-1 TGCAGTGCTAGAGATGAGGCGGGAGTCTACGAGCAGTACTTC CSARDEAGVYEQYF
many TRBJ2-7 TRBD1 TRBV2 TGTGCCAGCAGGGACAGGGGGAAGTACGAGCAGTACTTC CASRDRGKYEQYF
few TRBJ2-7 NA TRBV2 TGTGCCAGCAGTGAAGGAGGGATCTGGTACGAGCAGTACTTC CASSEGGIWYEQYF
few TRBJ2-7 NA TRBV13 TGTGCCAGCAGGGACGGAGTATCCTACGAGCAGTACTTC CASRDGVSYEQYF
many TRBJ1-2 NA TRBV9 TGTGCCAGCAGCCCCACATTTCTTGATGGCTACACCTTC CASSPTFLDGYTF
NA TRBJ2-7 NA TRBV10-3 TGTGCCATCAGACCACAGGGAGGTGGACACGAGCAGTACTTC CAIRPQGGGHEQYF
few TRBJ1-3 NA TRBV15 TGTGCCACCAGCAGAGATCTAGAAGGGCGGAACACCATATATTTT CATSRDLEGRNTIYF